This TCR beta chain comes out of a study of beta chain features in type 1 diabetes. A sort by CD45RO/CCR7/CD25/CD127/CD95/CD27 yielded CD4+ naive, central memory, regulatory and stem cell-like memory cells. Reverse transcribing all isolated RNA meant expressed TCRB transcripts were sequenced. TCRdb's table, derived via immunoSEQ multiplex PCR, lists solely in-frame clones and lacks some. Of 200,000 to 250,000 clones listed, roughly 70% are singletons. Germline-derived CDR1 and CDR2 are SGHAT and FQNNGV. CDR3 size: 13 residues. V was pared by 1 base and J by 0 bases, with 4 bases between. The material sequenced was naive CD4+ T cells from blood. This sequence originates from a man younger than 45 in good health. The rearrangement joins TRBV11-2 to TRBJ2-7; D ambiguous. The chain's CDR3 is CASSLVSSYEQYF. CDR3 sequence (DNA): TGTGCCAGCAGCTTAGTCAGCTCCTACGAGCAGTACTTC.